A selection of T cell receptor beta chains follows, all from one sample in a study of blood T cell repertoires in COVID-19. Some clones are missing from TCRdb's copy, which holds only in-frame ones; the method was immunoSEQ multiplex PCR. This table has 200,000 to 250,000 clones, around 81% appearing once. Sequencing was carried out using peripheral blood. The receptors were sampled from a human donor in a cohort sampled during active COVID-19. Both conserved end residues are part of each CDR3. The D gene is left open where the match is weak. Size values are once, few and many counts, or a class for expanded clones, and some rows have none.

CDR3 protein: CASSQIGQAPGAEAFF
CDR3 DNA: TGTGCCAGCAGTCAAATCGGACAGGCCCCAGGAGCTGAAGCTTTCTTT
V gene: TRBV28
clone size: .
D gene: TRBD1
J gene: TRBJ1-1

CDR3 protein: CASRYSTVPDTQYF
CDR3 DNA: TGTGCCAGCCGCTACTCAACGGTGCCAGATACGCAGTATTTT
V gene: TRBV3-1/TRBV3-2
clone size: .
D gene: .
J gene: TRBJ2-3

CDR3 protein: CASSSLTSIYEQYF
CDR3 DNA: TGTGCCAGCAGTTCTCTGACTAGTATCTACGAGCAGTACTTC
V gene: TRBV27
clone size: once
D gene: .
J gene: TRBJ2-7

CDR3 protein: CASTHGGGGYTF
CDR3 DNA: TGTGCCAGCACCCATGGAGGAGGTGGCTACACCTTC
V gene: TRBV13
clone size: once
D gene: .
J gene: TRBJ1-2

CDR3 protein: CASSGMGGVPMNTEAFF
CDR3 DNA: TGTGCCAGCAGCGGCATGGGGGGGGTACCCATGAACACTGAAGCTTTCTTT
V gene: TRBV9
clone size: .
D gene: .
J gene: TRBJ1-1

CDR3 protein: CASRMTRDTEAFF
CDR3 DNA: TGTGCCAGCAGGATGACGAGGGACACTGAAGCTTTCTTT
V gene: TRBV28
clone size: once
D gene: .
J gene: TRBJ1-1

CDR3 protein: CASSQDRGNGHQPQHF
CDR3 DNA: TGCGCCAGCAGCCAAGACAGGGGGAACGGGCATCAGCCCCAGCATTTT
V gene: TRBV4-1
clone size: .
D gene: TRBD1
J gene: TRBJ1-5

CDR3 protein: CASSLRGTGGGTDTQYF
CDR3 DNA: TGTGCCAGCAGCTTAAGGGGGACAGGCGGCGGCACAGATACGCAGTATTTT
V gene: TRBV7-3
clone size: .
D gene: TRBD1
J gene: TRBJ2-3

CDR3 protein: CASSPRDRQETQYF
CDR3 DNA: TGTGCCAGCAGTCCCCGGGACAGACAAGAGACCCAGTACTTC
V gene: TRBV6-5
clone size: .
D gene: TRBD1
J gene: TRBJ2-5

CDR3 protein: CASSKTGVYGYTF
CDR3 DNA: TGTGCCAGCAGCAAAACAGGGGTCTATGGCTACACCTTC
V gene: TRBV28
clone size: .
D gene: TRBD1
J gene: TRBJ1-2

CDR3 protein: CASSFYLGQGGSDTQYF
CDR3 DNA: TGTGCCAGCAGCTTCTACCTCGGACAGGGAGGTTCGGATACGCAGTATTTT
V gene: TRBV5-5
clone size: few
D gene: TRBD1
J gene: TRBJ2-3

CDR3 protein: CASSPQSGDTEAFF
CDR3 DNA: TGTGCCAGCTCACCCCAGAGCGGGGACACTGAAGCTTTCTTT
V gene: TRBV18
clone size: many
D gene: .
J gene: TRBJ1-1

CDR3 protein: CASSQVRGTGRFYGYTF
CDR3 DNA: TGTGCCAGCAGCCAAGTTAGAGGGACAGGGAGGTTTTATGGCTACACCTTC
V gene: TRBV3-1/TRBV3-2
clone size: .
D gene: TRBD1
J gene: TRBJ1-2

CDR3 protein: CASSYSRTGRDEQYF
CDR3 DNA: TGTGCCAGCAGCTACTCGCGGACAGGGAGGGACGAGCAGTACTTC
V gene: TRBV7-2
clone size: .
D gene: .
J gene: TRBJ2-7

CDR3 protein: CASSEGHYRNEKLFF
CDR3 DNA: TGTGCCAGCAGTGAAGGACATTACCGCAATGAAAAACTGTTTTTT
V gene: TRBV2
clone size: .
D gene: .
J gene: TRBJ1-4

CDR3 protein: CASSLSGPSGGTDTQYF
CDR3 DNA: TGTGCCAGCAGCTTAAGCGGACCTAGCGGGGGAACAGATACGCAGTATTTT
V gene: TRBV7-3
clone size: .
D gene: TRBD2
J gene: TRBJ2-3

CDR3 protein: CASTLQMDEQFF
CDR3 DNA: TGTGCCAGCACCCTCCAGATGGATGAGCAGTTCTTC
V gene: TRBV28
clone size: .
D gene: .
J gene: TRBJ2-1

CDR3 protein: CASSLLQGTSTNEKLFF
CDR3 DNA: TGTGCCAGCAGTCTTTTACAGGGGACCTCAACTAATGAAAAACTGTTTTTT
V gene: TRBV7-9
clone size: .
D gene: TRBD1
J gene: TRBJ1-4

CDR3 protein: CASSSGQLTYEQYF
CDR3 DNA: TGTGCCAGCAGCTCGGGACAGCTAACCTACGAGCAGTACTTC
V gene: TRBV11-2
clone size: .
D gene: TRBD1
J gene: TRBJ2-7

CDR3 protein: CASSHLTGGQPQHF
CDR3 DNA: TGTGCCAGCAGTCATTTAACAGGGGGCCAGCCCCAGCATTTT
V gene: TRBV27
clone size: .
D gene: TRBD1
J gene: TRBJ1-5

CDR3 protein: CASSFLVRRDELQFF
CDR3 DNA: TGTGCCAGCAGTTTTTTGGTCAGGCGGGACGAGCTGCAGTTCTTC
V gene: TRBV27
clone size: .
D gene: .
J gene: TRBJ2-1

CDR3 protein: CASSPLNRVKGSGYTF
CDR3 DNA: TGTGCCAGTAGCCCCCTCAACAGGGTGAAAGGGAGTGGCTACACCTTC
V gene: TRBV19
clone size: .
D gene: .
J gene: TRBJ1-2

CDR3 protein: CASPPGGLLTDTQYF
CDR3 DNA: TGTGCCAGCCCCCCAGGTGGATTGCTCACAGATACGCAGTATTTT
V gene: TRBV21-1
clone size: .
D gene: .
J gene: TRBJ2-3

CDR3 protein: CASRSRTGNTDTQYF
CDR3 DNA: TGTGCCAGCAGATCTAGGACAGGAAACACAGATACGCAGTATTTT
V gene: TRBV28
clone size: .
D gene: TRBD1
J gene: TRBJ2-3

CDR3 protein: CASSFRTSGTNEQFF
CDR3 DNA: TGTGCCAGCAGCTTCCGGACTAGCGGGACGAATGAGCAGTTCTTC
V gene: TRBV7-2
clone size: .
D gene: TRBD2
J gene: TRBJ2-1

CDR3 protein: CASSPDREREQFF
CDR3 DNA: TGTGCCAGCAGCCCGGACAGGGAACGGGAGCAGTTCTTC
V gene: TRBV7-9
clone size: .
D gene: TRBD1
J gene: TRBJ2-1

CDR3 protein: CASSYSRHLEAFF
CDR3 DNA: TGTGCCAGCAGTTACTCGAGGCATTTAGAAGCTTTCTTT
V gene: TRBV6-2/TRBV6-3
clone size: .
D gene: .
J gene: TRBJ1-1

CDR3 protein: CASSSGVISSYNEQFF
CDR3 DNA: TGCGCCAGCAGCTCGGGAGTCATAAGCTCCTACAATGAGCAGTTCTTC
V gene: TRBV5-1
clone size: .
D gene: .
J gene: TRBJ2-1

CDR3 protein: CAWSVTDSAYEQYF
CDR3 DNA: TGTGCCTGGAGTGTAACGGACAGCGCCTACGAGCAGTACTTC
V gene: TRBV30
clone size: .
D gene: .
J gene: TRBJ2-7

CDR3 protein: CASSSTTPDRANEQFF
CDR3 DNA: TGTGCCAGCAGTTCCACTACCCCAGACAGGGCGAATGAGCAGTTCTTC
V gene: TRBV6-5
clone size: once
D gene: TRBD1
J gene: TRBJ2-1

CDR3 protein: CASSLSPQGYTF
CDR3 DNA: TGTGCCAGCAGTTTATCCCCCCAGGGATACACCTTC
V gene: TRBV28
clone size: .
D gene: .
J gene: TRBJ1-2

CDR3 protein: CASSQLAGGKHTQYF
CDR3 DNA: TGTGCCAGCAGCCAACTAGCGGGGGGTAAGCATACGCAGTATTTT
V gene: TRBV4-2
clone size: .
D gene: TRBD2
J gene: TRBJ2-3

CDR3 protein: CASSDRGKVQPQHF
CDR3 DNA: TGTGCCAGTAGCGACAGGGGGAAGGTTCAGCCCCAGCATTTT
V gene: TRBV19
clone size: .
D gene: TRBD1
J gene: TRBJ1-5

CDR3 protein: CASSPGGDSYNEQFF
CDR3 DNA: TGTGCCAGCAGTCCCGGGGGGGACTCCTACAATGAGCAGTTCTTC
V gene: TRBV28
clone size: .
D gene: TRBD2
J gene: TRBJ2-1

CDR3 protein: CASSLGQGSAETQYF
CDR3 DNA: TGTGCCAGCAGCCTTGGACAGGGGTCAGCAGAGACCCAGTACTTC
V gene: TRBV27
clone size: .
D gene: TRBD1
J gene: TRBJ2-5

CDR3 protein: CSVRNRVGTGELFF
CDR3 DNA: TGCAGCGTTCGAAACAGGGTGGGGACCGGGGAGCTGTTTTTT
V gene: TRBV29-1
clone size: .
D gene: .
J gene: TRBJ2-2

CDR3 protein: CASSIVPREAFF
CDR3 DNA: TGTGCCAGTAGTATCGTGCCCAGAGAAGCTTTCTTT
V gene: TRBV19
clone size: .
D gene: .
J gene: TRBJ1-1

CDR3 protein: CASSHGQGVLGYTF
CDR3 DNA: TGTGCCAGCTCCCATGGACAGGGTGTTTTGGGCTACACCTTC
V gene: TRBV18
clone size: .
D gene: TRBD1
J gene: TRBJ1-2

CDR3 protein: CASSPGGQGGYEQYF
CDR3 DNA: TGTGCCAGCAGCCCCGGGGGACAGGGAGGCTACGAGCAGTACTTC
V gene: TRBV9
clone size: .
D gene: TRBD1
J gene: TRBJ2-7

CDR3 protein: CASTLQIGNTIYF
CDR3 DNA: TGTGCCAGCACCCTACAGATTGGAAACACCATATATTTT
V gene: TRBV12-3/TRBV12-4
clone size: .
D gene: .
J gene: TRBJ1-3

CDR3 protein: CASILQGHSYEQYF
CDR3 DNA: TGTGCCAGCATACTCCAGGGCCACTCCTACGAGCAGTACTTC
V gene: TRBV6-5
clone size: .
D gene: .
J gene: TRBJ2-7

CDR3 protein: CASSFPTGDEKLFF
CDR3 DNA: TGTGCCAGCAGTTTTCCTACAGGGGATGAAAAACTGTTTTTT
V gene: TRBV2
clone size: .
D gene: TRBD1
J gene: TRBJ1-4

CDR3 protein: CSASDRDPYEQYF
CDR3 DNA: TGCAGTGCCAGTGACAGGGATCCCTACGAGCAGTACTTC
V gene: TRBV20-1
clone size: .
D gene: TRBD1
J gene: TRBJ2-7

CDR3 protein: CASSSPGYGYTF
CDR3 DNA: TGTGCCAGCAGCTCACCAGGCTATGGCTACACCTTC
V gene: TRBV7-2
clone size: .
D gene: .
J gene: TRBJ1-2

CDR3 protein: CASSRTGSSPLHF
CDR3 DNA: TGTGCCAGCAGCCGGACAGGTAGTTCACCCCTCCACTTT
V gene: TRBV7-9
clone size: .
D gene: TRBD1
J gene: TRBJ1-6

CDR3 protein: CASTHGVGDQPQHF
CDR3 DNA: TGTGCCAGCACCCACGGGGTAGGAGATCAGCCCCAGCATTTT
V gene: TRBV5-6
clone size: many
D gene: .
J gene: TRBJ1-5

CDR3 protein: CASSGTALGTQYF
CDR3 DNA: TGTGCCAGTAGTGGGACAGCCTTGGGGACCCAGTACTTC
V gene: TRBV19
clone size: once
D gene: TRBD1
J gene: TRBJ2-5

CDR3 protein: CASSLGQGRQPQHF
CDR3 DNA: TGTGCCAGCAGCTTGGGACAGGGGCGGCAGCCCCAGCATTTT
V gene: TRBV5-6
clone size: .
D gene: TRBD1
J gene: TRBJ1-5

CDR3 protein: CASSLGAGAGETQYF
CDR3 DNA: TGTGCCAGCAGCTTAGGGGCGGGAGCGGGGGAGACCCAGTACTTC
V gene: TRBV11-2
clone size: .
D gene: TRBD2
J gene: TRBJ2-5